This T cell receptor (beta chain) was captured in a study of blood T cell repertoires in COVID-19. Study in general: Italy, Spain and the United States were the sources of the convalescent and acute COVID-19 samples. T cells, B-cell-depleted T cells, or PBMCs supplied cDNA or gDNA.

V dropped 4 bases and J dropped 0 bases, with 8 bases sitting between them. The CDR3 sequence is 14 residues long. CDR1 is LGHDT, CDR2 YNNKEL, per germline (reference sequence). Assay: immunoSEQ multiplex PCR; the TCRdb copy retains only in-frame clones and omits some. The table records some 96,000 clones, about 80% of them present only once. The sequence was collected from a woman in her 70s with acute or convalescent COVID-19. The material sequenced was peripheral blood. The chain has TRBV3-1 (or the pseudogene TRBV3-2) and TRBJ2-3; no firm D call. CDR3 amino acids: CASSPYTSTDTQYF. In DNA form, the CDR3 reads TGTGCCAGCAGCCCTTATACTAGCACAGATACGCAGTATTTT.